The clone carrying this TCR beta chain was detected many times. Its antigen is still unknown. These data are taken from a study of molecular identifiers for immune sequencing clone quantification. General study findings and limits: Clones with over 20 RNA copies captured over 99% of effector molecules but under 1% of naive ones. Amid 750,000 to 1,000,000 naive cells, spiked Jurkat TCR RNA from one cell was reportedly still detectable. Underestimation of highly expanded clone sizes could arise where identical TCR molecules share a barcode.

TCRdb re-derived calls from the PCR reads in MiXCR, one entry per CDR3 protein. This table holds about 640,000 distinct CDR3 sequences, just under 20% found once. CDR1 and CDR2 from the germline V gene are KGHDR and SFDVKD. This CDR3 contains 14 residues. Trimming removed 2 bases from V and 6 bases from J, with 9 bases in between. The sequence was obtained from a human donor in good health. Some libraries in this study had Jurkat cell RNA spiked in. The chain employs TRBV24-1 and TRBJ2-2; tentatively, D is TRBD1 or TRBD2 (5 bases each). What was sequenced was naive CD8+ T cells from blood, with Jurkat cell RNA spiked in. As for subset: FACS-sorted CD8+CD4-CCR7+CD45RA+ naive T cells. The CDR3 is CATSDSLGAGELFF. The DNA for the CDR3 is TGTGCCACCAGTGATTCCCTGGGGGCCGGGGAGCTGTTTTTT.